A selection of T cell receptor beta chains follows, all from one sample in a study of spatial heterogeneity in lung cancer. TCRdb itself ran the 5' RACE reads through MiXCR, one entry per CDR3 protein. This table has about 8,100 distinct CDR3 sequences, 5% to 6.5% appearing once. The sample in question was lung tumor tissue, obtained at surgery. The receptors were gathered from a male donor with early-stage non-small cell lung cancer. CDR3s include the opening cysteine and the closing phenylalanine or tryptophan. D genes are given only for firm matches. Where a row states a size, it is once, few, many or the class of an expanded clone; other rows omit it.

j_call	v_call	d_call	clone_size	cdr3_aa	cdr3_nt
TRBJ2-7	TRBV28	NA	once	CASSPPWGDLYEQYF	TGTGCCAGCAGTCCCCCCTGGGGGGACCTCTACGAGCAGTACTTC
TRBJ1-5	TRBV14	NA	medium-sized	CASSQDWEQPQHF	TGTGCCAGCAGCCAAGATTGGGAGCAGCCCCAGCATTTT
TRBJ1-3	TRBV3-1	NA	many	CASSQVGSRSTIYF	TGTGCCAGCAGCCAAGTAGGCAGTAGGAGCACCATATATTTT
TRBJ2-3	TRBV20-1	NA	many	CSARSGSTDTQYF	TGCAGTGCTAGGAGCGGTAGCACAGATACGCAGTATTTT
TRBJ2-1	TRBV27	NA	few	CASSLRDFRFYNEQFF	TGTGCCAGCAGCCTAAGGGACTTCCGATTCTACAATGAGCAGTTCTTC
TRBJ1-3	TRBV11-2	NA	NA	CASSTGSGNTIYF	TGTGCCAGCAGTACAGGGTCTGGAAACACCATATATTTT
TRBJ2-5	TRBV20-1	TRBD2	NA	CSAREKGLAVRETQYF	TGCAGTGCTAGAGAGAAGGGACTAGCGGTCAGGGAGACCCAGTACTTC
TRBJ2-2	TRBV2	NA	many	CASWRGASTGELFF	TGTGCCAGCTGGAGGGGGGCTAGCACCGGGGAGCTGTTTTTT
TRBJ2-5	TRBV6-4	TRBD2	few	CASSTIAGGPQETQYF	TGTGCCAGCAGTACCATAGCGGGAGGGCCGCAAGAGACCCAGTACTTC
TRBJ1-5	TRBV9	NA	NA	CASSAQGRPNQPQHF	TGTGCCAGCAGCGCCCAGGGACGCCCGAATCAGCCCCAGCATTTT
TRBJ2-5	TRBV7-6	NA	medium-sized	CASSSRGAAQETQYF	TGTGCCAGCAGCTCCCGTGGGGCGGCACAAGAGACCCAGTACTTC
TRBJ1-5	TRBV4-2	NA	many	CASSQELGSGSNQPQHF	TGTGCCAGCAGCCAAGAGTTGGGTTCGGGTAGCAATCAGCCCCAGCATTTT
TRBJ2-2	TRBV14	NA	many	CASSHGQHRELFF	TGTGCCAGCAGCCATGGACAGCACCGGGAGCTGTTTTTT